Presented here are 23 T cell receptor beta chains from one specimen sequenced in a study of blood T cell repertoires in COVID-19. Generated by immunoSEQ multiplex PCR, the TCRdb table keeps only in-frame clones and is missing some. The sample has 150,000 or so clones; around 87% are singletons. Specimen: peripheral blood. All receptors derive from a man aged 18 to 29 with COVID-19, enrolled during active disease.

The chain uses TRBV5-1 and TRBJ2-7, with 10 bases that match TRBD2. Germline lookup yields CDR1 SGHRS and CDR2 YFSETQ. Trimming removed 6 bases from V and 4 bases from J; junction bases left unmatched: 16. The length of the CDR3 is 17 residues. DNA of the CDR3: TGCGCCAGCAATATTGGGACAGCTGGGGGACTAGCGTACGAGCAGTACTTC. Its translation: CASNIGTAGGLAYEQYF.

The genes are TRBV7-2 and TRBJ2-7, with 11 bases lining up with TRBD2. CDR3 size: 19 residues. From germline, CDR1 is SGHTA and CDR2 FQGNSA. The V segment lost 2 bases and the J segment 3 bases; nucleotides outside the gene matches: 15. This chain's CDR3 is CASSLRGFGTGTSGYEQYF. CDR3 DNA sequence: TGTGCCAGCAGCTTAAGGGGATTCGGAACCGGGACTAGCGGCTACGAGCAGTACTTC.

J is TRBJ1-6 and V is TRBV6-6; D gene ambiguous. Germline CDR1 is MNHNY and CDR2 is SVGAGI (reference sequence). The CDR3 is made up of 13 amino acids. V dropped 0 bases and J dropped 9 bases, with 6 bases sitting between them. CDR3 sequence reads: CASSYSEGSPLHF. The DNA of the CDR3 is TGTGCCAGCAGTTACTCTGAGGGTTCACCCCTCCACTTT.

This chain uses TRBV7-9 with TRBJ1-2, with 8 nucleotides matching TRBD1. The CDR3 contains 14 residues. CDR1 is SEHNR, CDR2 FQNEAQ, per germline (reference sequence). Trimming took 5 bases from V and 1 from J; bases not matched to a gene: 3. CDR3 sequence reads: CASSGQGLNYGYTF. Written as DNA, the CDR3 is TGTGCCAGCAGCGGACAGGGCCTTAACTATGGCTACACCTTC. Full variable domain (rest looked up from reference TRBV7-9 and TRBJ1-2): DTGVSQNPRHKITKRGQNVTFRCDPISEHNRLYWYRQTLGQGPEFLTYFQNEAQLEKSRLLSDRFSAERPKGSFSTLEIQRTEQGDSAMYLCASSGQGLNYGYTFGSGTRLTVV.

The V call is TRBV21-1, the J call TRBJ2-3; the D call in the table, TRBD2, was not verified against the DNA. TRBV21-1 is a pseudogene locus. There are 16 residues in the CDR3. CDR3 loop: CASSKPPGDPTDTQYF. The CDR3 bases are TGTGCCAGCAGCAAACCCCCGGGAGACCCCACAGATACGCAGTATTTT.

The rearrangement joins TRBV3-1 (or the pseudogene TRBV3-2) to TRBJ2-1; D is perhaps TRBD2 (6 bases). The CDR3 has 16 residues. Looked up from germline, CDR1 is LGHDT and CDR2 is YNNKEL (reference sequence). V lost 4 bases and J lost 0, with 13 bases in between. The CDR3 region has the DNA TGTGCCAGCAGCCGGAGGAGCGGGCCCTCCTACAATGAGCAGTTCTTC. It is translated as CASSRRSGPSYNEQFF.

The J gene is TRBJ2-1, the V gene TRBV4-3, with 7 bases that match TRBD2. Germline assignment: CDR1 LGHNA and CDR2 YSLEER. CDR3 length equals 16 residues. V was pared by 1 base and J by 6 bases, with 9 bases of the junction left unmatched. The chain's CDR3 is CASSQALAEPLNEQFF. CDR3 sequence (DNA): TGCGCCAGCAGCCAAGCGCTAGCGGAACCTCTCAATGAGCAGTTCTTC.

This clone has just one count. The J gene is TRBJ1-5, the V gene TRBV28; D uncertain. This CDR3 has 16 amino acids. The V gene's germline CDR1 is MDHEN and CDR2 SYDVKM. The V end lost 4 bases, the J end lost 4 bases, and 17 bases lay between the germline ends. This CDR3 is CASSSGGQSGNQPQHF. For the CDR3, the DNA is TGTGCCAGCAGTTCCGGAGGGCAGAGCGGTAATCAGCCCCAGCATTTT.

This clone was recorded a few times. V is TRBV7-9 and J is TRBJ1-3; D unclear. The V end was cut by 5 bases, the J end by 2 bases, with 16 bases between. The germline gives CDR1 SEHNR, CDR2 FQNEAQ (reference sequence). This CDR3 region has 16 residues. This CDR3 is CASSPPGVSAGNTIYF. The DNA for the CDR3 is TGTGCCAGCAGCCCTCCCGGGGTTTCAGCTGGAAACACCATATATTTT.

This chain links TRBV5-1 with TRBJ1-1, with 7 positions matching TRBD1. J gave up 2 bases and V 3 bases, and 4 bases lay outside the gene matches. CDR1 is SGHRS, CDR2 YFSETQ, per germline. The CDR3 is 14 amino acids. This chain's CDR3 is CASSYGTANTEAFF. CDR3 nucleotide sequence: TGCGCCAGCAGCTATGGGACAGCTAACACTGAAGCTTTCTTT.

The chain carries TRBV10-3 and TRBJ1-5, with D tentatively TRBD1 (5 bases). V lost 3 bases, J lost 3 bases, and 6 bases lay in between. Germline V gene sequence: CDR1 ENHRY, CDR2 SYGVKD. The CDR3 has 13 residues. The CDR3 sequence: CAISEGVNQPQHF. The CDR3 coding sequence is TGTGCCATCAGTGAAGGGGTCAATCAGCCCCAGCATTTT.

V and J are TRBV6-1 and TRBJ2-7; tentatively, D is TRBD1 (6 bases). The V end lost 1 base, the J end lost 2 bases, and 12 bases lay between the germline ends. Germline V CDR1 and CDR2: MNHNS, SASEGT. The CDR3 spans 15 residues. CDR3 sequence (DNA): TGTGCCAGCAGTGAAGGCCCCGGACAGCCCTACGAGCAGTACTTC. This translates into CASSEGPGQPYEQYF.

This clone was seen a handful of times. This chain connects TRBV27 to TRBJ1-1, with 9 bases fitting TRBD1. The V and J ends lost 5 bases and 5 bases, in that order; junction bases with no gene match: 9. Germline CDR1 MNHEY, CDR2 SMNVEV (reference sequence). This CDR3 comprises 15 residues. CDR3 region: CASSTPQGALTEAFF. The CDR3 region has the DNA TGTGCCAGCAGTACCCCACAGGGGGCTCTTACTGAAGCTTTCTTT.

The chain carries TRBV19 and TRBJ2-5; D remains ambiguous. Germline V gives CDR1 LNHDA, CDR2 SQIVND (reference sequence). There are 12 residues in the CDR3. V gave up 5 bases and J gave up 1 base, with 5 bases separating them. The CDR3 coding sequence is TGTGCCAGTAGTGTCGGCCAAGAGACCCAGTACTTC. This sequence encodes CASSVGQETQYF.

The chain couples TRBV3-1 (or the pseudogene TRBV3-2) to TRBJ2-2, with TRBD1 identical over 12 bases. The CDR3 sequence is 20 residues long. The trim removed 4 bases at V and 3 bases at J, leaving 15 bases unmatched. Germline values: CDR1 LGHDT, CDR2 YNNKEL (reference sequence). DNA of the CDR3: TGTGCCAGCAGCCGGACCCAGGGGGGACAGGGGGCGATTTACACCGGGGAGCTGTTTTTT. Its protein is CASSRTQGGQGAIYTGELFF.

The genes are TRBV7-2 and TRBJ2-1; TRBD1 agrees at 7 bases. CDR1 is SGHTA, CDR2 FQGNSA, per germline. J lost 3 bases, V lost 2 bases, and 4 bases had no gene match. The CDR3 totals 15 residues. In DNA, the CDR3 is TGTGCCAGCAGCTTAACGGGACAGAGCTACAATGAGCAGTTCTTC. Protein: CASSLTGQSYNEQFF. The full variable domain, in which reference TRBV7-2 and TRBJ2-1 provide the parts outside the CDR3, is GAGVSQSPSNKVTEKGKDVELRCDPISGHTALYWYRQSLGQGLEFLIYFQGNSAPDKSGLPSDRFSAERTGGSVSTLTIQRTQQEDSAVYLCASSLTGQSYNEQFFGPGTRLTVL.

CDR3 DNA sequence: TGCGCCAGCAGCTTCCGCAGCGGGAGGGCCGGGAAAGATACGCAGTATTTT. Translation gives CASSFRSGRAGKDTQYF. The genes are TRBV5-1 and TRBJ2-3; 10 nucleotides match TRBD2. The CDR3 is 17 residues long. The germline V gene has CDR1 SGHRS and CDR2 YFSETQ. Trimming cost V 2 bases and J 5 bases; bases outside gene matches: 11.

The rearrangement joins TRBV6-2 or TRBV6-3 to TRBJ2-4, with TRBD2 matching over 11 bases. From germline, CDR1 is MNHEY and CDR2 SVGEGT. Losses at the gene ends were 2 bases for V and 0 bases for J; bases not matched to a gene: 9. The CDR3 is made up of 19 amino acids. DNA for the CDR3: TGTGCCAGCAGTTACCCGATAACTAGCGGGGGCTTAGCCAAAAACATTCAGTACTTC. This translates into CASSYPITSGGLAKNIQYF.

CDR3 nucleotides: TGTGCCAGCAGTTACTCAGGGACAGGGGAGGACATTCAGTACTTC. This codes for CASSYSGTGEDIQYF. V usage is TRBV6-5 and J usage is TRBJ2-4; 10 bases agree with TRBD1. The CDR3 spans 15 residues. V shed 0 bases and J 8 bases; nucleotides not matched to a gene: 4. Germline V gives CDR1 MNHEY, CDR2 SVGAGI.

This clone showed up just a few times. The chain carries TRBV5-1 and TRBJ2-1, with D hard to call. This CDR3 has 15 amino acids. V dropped 3 bases and J dropped 3 bases, with 13 bases sitting between them. In germline, CDR1 is SGHRS, CDR2 YFSETQ. CDR3 loop: CASSSWSANYNEQFF. DNA for the CDR3: TGCGCCAGCAGCTCATGGAGCGCCAACTACAATGAGCAGTTCTTC.

V is TRBV7-2 and J is TRBJ2-3; tentative D call: TRBD2 (6 bases). V was trimmed by 5 bases and J by 3 bases, leaving 12 bases between them. The CDR3 spans 14 residues. Germline CDR1 reads SGHTA; CDR2 reads FQGNSA. CDR3 nucleotide sequence: TGTGCCAGCAGCCGGAGTAGCGGAACAGATACGCAGTATTTT. Translation gives CASSRSSGTDTQYF.

The chain uses TRBV14 and TRBJ1-2, with 7 bases aligning to TRBD1. CDR1 is SGHDN, CDR2 FVKESK, per germline. V lost 2 bases to trimming and J lost 9 bases; unmatched junction nucleotides: 9. This CDR3 contains 14 residues. The CDR3 DNA reads as TGTGCCAGCAGCCAAACAGGGGAAGGTAGCAGCTACACCTTC. Amino acids: CASSQTGEGSSYTF.

V is TRBV4-1 and J is TRBJ2-3; D is possibly TRBD1 (5 bases). The germline gives CDR1 MGHRA, CDR2 YSYEKL. The ends were cut back, 5 bases at V and 0 bases at J, with 9 bases in the middle. This CDR3 comprises 14 residues. The CDR3 sequence: CASSGPGSTDTQYF. The CDR3 nucleotides read TGCGCCAGCAGCGGCCCAGGGAGCACAGATACGCAGTATTTT.